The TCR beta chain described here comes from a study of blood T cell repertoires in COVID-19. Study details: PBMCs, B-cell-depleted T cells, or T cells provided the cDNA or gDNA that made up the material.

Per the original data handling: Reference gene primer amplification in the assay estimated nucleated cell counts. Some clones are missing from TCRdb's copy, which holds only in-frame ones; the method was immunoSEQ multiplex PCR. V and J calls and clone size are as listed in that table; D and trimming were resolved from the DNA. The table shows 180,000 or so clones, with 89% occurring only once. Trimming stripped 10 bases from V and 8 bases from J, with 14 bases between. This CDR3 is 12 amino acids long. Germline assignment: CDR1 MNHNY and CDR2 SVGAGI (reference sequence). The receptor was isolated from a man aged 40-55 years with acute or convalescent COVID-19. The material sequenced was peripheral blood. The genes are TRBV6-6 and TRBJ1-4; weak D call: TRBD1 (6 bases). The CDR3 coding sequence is TGTGCCACCCAGGACAGCTTAGAAAAACTGTTTTTT. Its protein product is CATQDSLEKLFF.